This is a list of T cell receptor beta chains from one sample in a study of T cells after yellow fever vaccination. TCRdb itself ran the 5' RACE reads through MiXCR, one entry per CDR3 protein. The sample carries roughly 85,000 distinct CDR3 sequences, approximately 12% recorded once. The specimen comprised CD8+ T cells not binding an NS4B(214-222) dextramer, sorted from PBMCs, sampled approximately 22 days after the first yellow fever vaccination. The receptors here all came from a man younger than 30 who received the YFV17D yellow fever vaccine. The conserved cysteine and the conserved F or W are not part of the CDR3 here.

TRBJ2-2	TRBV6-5	ASSYLAGGAGELF
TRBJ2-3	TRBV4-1	ASSQVRSGGPQHTQY
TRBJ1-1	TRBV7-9	ASSLEGGDTEAF
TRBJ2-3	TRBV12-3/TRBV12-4	ASRSLTDTQY
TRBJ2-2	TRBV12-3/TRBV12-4	ASDPGLAGGQGTGELF
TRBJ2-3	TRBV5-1	ASSPSSFVIDTQY
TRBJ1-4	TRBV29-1	SVNRGGNEKLF
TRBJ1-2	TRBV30	AWTLVHFYGYT
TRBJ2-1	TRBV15	ATSGDSSYNEQF
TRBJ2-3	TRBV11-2	ASSFSTVPDTQY
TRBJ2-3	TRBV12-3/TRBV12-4	ASSARGHPFSTDTQY
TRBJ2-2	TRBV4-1	ASSSAGVTGELF
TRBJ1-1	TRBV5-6	ASSFGARAAF
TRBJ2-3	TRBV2	ASSVWGRASTDTQY
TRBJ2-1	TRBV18	ASSPPAGIRYNEQF
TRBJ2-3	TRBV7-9	ASSYMDRAVDTQY
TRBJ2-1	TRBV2	ASSEEQGVWSYNEQF
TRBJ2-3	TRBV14	ASSPLADSSTDTQY
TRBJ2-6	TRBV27	ASSSYSGANVLT
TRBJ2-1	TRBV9	ASSRLAGGLDEQF
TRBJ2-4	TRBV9	ASSPPYRNIQY
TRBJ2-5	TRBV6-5	ASSYRVPQETQY
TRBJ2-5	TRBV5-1	ASSLRGLAGDETQY
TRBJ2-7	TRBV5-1	ASSPKDRDSYEQY
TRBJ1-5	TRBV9	ASSVAGNQPQH
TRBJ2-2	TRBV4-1	ASSQEYTGELF
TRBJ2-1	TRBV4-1	ASSPQRGSGDEQF
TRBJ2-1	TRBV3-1	ATLAGNYNEQF
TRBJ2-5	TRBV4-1	ASSQGIQGWRETQY
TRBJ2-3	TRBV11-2	ASSLADTQY
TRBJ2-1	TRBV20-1	SARATMGLPYNEQF
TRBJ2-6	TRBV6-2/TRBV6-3	ASSFRGSGANVLT
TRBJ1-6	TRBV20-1	SAPPMDRGIWNSPLH
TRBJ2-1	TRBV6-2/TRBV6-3	ASRKIGSSYNEQF
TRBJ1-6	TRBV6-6	ASSYGYNSPLH
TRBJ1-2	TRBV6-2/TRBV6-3	AAQSVQGTNYGYT
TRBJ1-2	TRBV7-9	ASSSTRTGGRFYGYT
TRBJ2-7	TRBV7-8	ASSFVIVGQSSYEQY
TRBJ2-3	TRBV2	AVTPGGSTDTQY
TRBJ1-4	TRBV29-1	SVEGTADEKLF
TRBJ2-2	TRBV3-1	ASSQGASVIGKNTGELF
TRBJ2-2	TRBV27	ASSQGRDFTGELF
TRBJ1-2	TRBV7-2	ASSEPGSIGYT
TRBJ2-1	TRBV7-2	ASSPEKGFNEQF
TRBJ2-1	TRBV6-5	ASSYGPPDLGNEQF